This T cell receptor beta chain comes out of a study of cytomegalovirus exposure and HLA in healthy donors. Study in general: Assignment to the Caucasian-associated ancestry cluster applied to about 80% of the 300 to 500 genotyped donors. Study conclusions and caveats: Most likely, a cluster of highly shared sequence variants arose as a sequencing artifact.

A multiplex PCR was run with 60 Vbeta primers and 13 Jbeta primers. Clones were read by immunoSEQ multiplex PCR, and TCRdb kept only the in-frame ones, dropping some. The sample has about 160,000 clones; approximately 81% are singletons. Germline assignment: CDR1 MNHNY and CDR2 SVGAGI (reference sequence). The CDR3 is made up of 16 amino acids. Trimming cost V 5 bases and J 0 bases, with 17 bases left between them. Note on this clone: Its antigen is undetermined.

This sequence originates from a man in his thirties or forties in good health and CMV-seronegative. Sequences were obtained from PBMCs. The chain uses TRBV6-6 and TRBJ2-7, with a tentative D call TRBD2 (5 bases). CDR3 amino acids: CASSRPRVSSSYEQYF. The CDR3 DNA reads as TGTGCCAGCAGTCGTCCGCGGGTCTCGAGCTCCTACGAGCAGTACTTC.